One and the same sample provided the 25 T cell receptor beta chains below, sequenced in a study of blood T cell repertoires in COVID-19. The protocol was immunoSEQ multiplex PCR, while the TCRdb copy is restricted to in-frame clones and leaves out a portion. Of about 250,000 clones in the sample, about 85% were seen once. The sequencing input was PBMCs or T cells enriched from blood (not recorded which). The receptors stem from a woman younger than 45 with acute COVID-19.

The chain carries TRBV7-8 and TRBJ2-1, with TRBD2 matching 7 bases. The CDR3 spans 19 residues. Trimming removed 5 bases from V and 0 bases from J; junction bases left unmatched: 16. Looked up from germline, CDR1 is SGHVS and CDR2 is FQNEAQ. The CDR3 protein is CASSLRDSGLKSSYNEQFF. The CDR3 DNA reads TGTGCCAGCAGCCTCCGGGATAGCGGGTTAAAAAGCTCCTACAATGAGCAGTTCTTC.

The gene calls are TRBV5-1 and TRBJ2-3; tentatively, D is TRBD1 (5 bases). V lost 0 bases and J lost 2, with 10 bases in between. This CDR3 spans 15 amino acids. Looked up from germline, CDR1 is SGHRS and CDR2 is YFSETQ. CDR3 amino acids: CASSLGTGNTDTQYF. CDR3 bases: TGCGCCAGCAGCTTGGGAACAGGTAACACAGATACGCAGTATTTT.

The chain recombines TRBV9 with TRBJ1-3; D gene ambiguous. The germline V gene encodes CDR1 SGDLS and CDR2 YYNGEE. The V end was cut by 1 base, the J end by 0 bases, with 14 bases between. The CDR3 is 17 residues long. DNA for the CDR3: TGTGCCAGCAGCGTACTCCCTCGCGGGGACTCTGGAAACACCATATATTTT. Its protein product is CASSVLPRGDSGNTIYF.

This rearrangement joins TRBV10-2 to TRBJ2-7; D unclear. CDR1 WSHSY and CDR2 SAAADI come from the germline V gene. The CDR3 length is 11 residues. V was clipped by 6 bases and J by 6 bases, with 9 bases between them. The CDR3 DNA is TGCGCCAGCAGCGGGTTCGGCGAGCAGTACTTC. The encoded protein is CASSGFGEQYF.

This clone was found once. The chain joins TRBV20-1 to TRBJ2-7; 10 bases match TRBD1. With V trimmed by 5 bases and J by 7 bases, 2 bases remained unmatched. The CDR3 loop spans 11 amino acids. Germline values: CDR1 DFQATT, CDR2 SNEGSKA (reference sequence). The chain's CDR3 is CSARTGGEQYF. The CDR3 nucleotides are TGCAGTGCTCGGACAGGGGGGGAGCAGTACTTC.

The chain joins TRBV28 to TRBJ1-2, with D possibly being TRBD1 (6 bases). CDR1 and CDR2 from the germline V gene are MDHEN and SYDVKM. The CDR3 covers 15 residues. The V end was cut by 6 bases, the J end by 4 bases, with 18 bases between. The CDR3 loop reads CASRGGEGRLYGYTF. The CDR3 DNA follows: TGTGCCAGCAGAGGGGGGGAGGGACGGCTCTATGGCTACACCTTC.

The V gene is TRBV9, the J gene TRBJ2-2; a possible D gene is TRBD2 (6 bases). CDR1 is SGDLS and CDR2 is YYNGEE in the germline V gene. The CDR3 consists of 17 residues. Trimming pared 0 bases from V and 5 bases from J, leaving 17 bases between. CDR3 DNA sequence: TGTGCCAGCAGCGTAGTTCCCGGGAGTTCGGGAACCGGGGAGCTGTTTTTT. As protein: CASSVVPGSSGTGELFF. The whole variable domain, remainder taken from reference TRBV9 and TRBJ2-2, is DSGVTQTPKHLITATGQRVTLRCSPRSGDLSVYWYQQSLDQGLQFLIQYYNGEERAKGNILERFSAQQFPDLHSELNLSSLELGDSALYFCASSVVPGSSGTGELFFGEGSRLTVL.

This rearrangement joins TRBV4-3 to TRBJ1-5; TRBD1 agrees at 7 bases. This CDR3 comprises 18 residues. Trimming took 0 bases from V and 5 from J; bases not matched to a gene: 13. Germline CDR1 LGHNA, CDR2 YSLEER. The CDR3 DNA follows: TGCGCCAGCAGCCAAGATCTGACAGGGACTCAGTGGTATCAGCCCCAGCATTTT. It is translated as CASSQDLTGTQWYQPQHF.

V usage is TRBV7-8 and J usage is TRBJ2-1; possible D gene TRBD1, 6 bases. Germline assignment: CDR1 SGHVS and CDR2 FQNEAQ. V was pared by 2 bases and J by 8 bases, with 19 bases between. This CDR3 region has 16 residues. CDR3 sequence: CASSLILTGHRDEQFF. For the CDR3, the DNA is TGTGCCAGCAGCTTAATTCTCACAGGGCATCGGGATGAGCAGTTCTTC.

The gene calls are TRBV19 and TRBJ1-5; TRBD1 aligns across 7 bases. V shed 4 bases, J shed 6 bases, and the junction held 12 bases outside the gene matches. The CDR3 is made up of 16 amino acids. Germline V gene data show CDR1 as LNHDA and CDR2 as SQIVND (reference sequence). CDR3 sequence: CASSTQRGRVSQPQHF. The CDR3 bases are TGTGCCAGTAGTACCCAAAGGGGGCGAGTTTCTCAGCCCCAGCATTTT.

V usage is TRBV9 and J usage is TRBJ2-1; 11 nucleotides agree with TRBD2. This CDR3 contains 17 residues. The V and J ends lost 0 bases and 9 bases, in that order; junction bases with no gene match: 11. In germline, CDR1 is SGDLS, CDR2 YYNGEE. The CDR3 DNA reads TGTGCCAGCAGCGTAGAGGGGACTAGCGGCCGGAGTCGTGAGCAGTTCTTC. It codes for CASSVEGTSGRSREQFF.

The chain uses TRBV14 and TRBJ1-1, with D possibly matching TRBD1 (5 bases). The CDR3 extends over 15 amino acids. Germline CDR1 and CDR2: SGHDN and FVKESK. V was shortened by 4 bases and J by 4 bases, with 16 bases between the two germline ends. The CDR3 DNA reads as TGTGCCAGCAGCCTAGTCGAGAGGGGAGGCACTGAAGCTTTCTTT. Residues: CASSLVERGGTEAFF. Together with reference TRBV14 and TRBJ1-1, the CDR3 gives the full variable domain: EAGVTQFPSHSVIEKGQTVTLRCDPISGHDNLYWYRRVMGKEIKFLLHFVKESKQDESGMPNNRFLAERTGGTYSTLKVQPAELEDSGVYFCASSLVERGGTEAFFGQGTRLTVV.

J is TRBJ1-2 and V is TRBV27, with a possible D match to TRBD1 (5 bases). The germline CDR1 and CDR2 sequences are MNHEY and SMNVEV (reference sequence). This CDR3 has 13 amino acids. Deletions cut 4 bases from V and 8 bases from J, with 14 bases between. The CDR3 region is CASSSVGGLGYTF. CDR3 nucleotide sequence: TGTGCCAGCAGTTCGGTGGGGGGTCTGGGCTACACCTTC.

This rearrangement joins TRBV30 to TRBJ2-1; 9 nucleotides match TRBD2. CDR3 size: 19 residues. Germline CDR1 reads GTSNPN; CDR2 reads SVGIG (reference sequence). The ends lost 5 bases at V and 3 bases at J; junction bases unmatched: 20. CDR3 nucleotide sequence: TGTGCCTGGTCCCGAGGTAGCGGGGGCCTTTCGAAGTTCTACAATGAGCAGTTCTTC. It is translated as CAWSRGSGGLSKFYNEQFF.

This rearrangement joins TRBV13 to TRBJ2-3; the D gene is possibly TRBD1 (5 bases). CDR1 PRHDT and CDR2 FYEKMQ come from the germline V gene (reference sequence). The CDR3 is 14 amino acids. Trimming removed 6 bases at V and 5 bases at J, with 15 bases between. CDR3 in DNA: TGTGCCAGCAGGGGGTGGGGCGGAGAAGATACGCAGTATTTT. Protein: CASRGWGGEDTQYF.

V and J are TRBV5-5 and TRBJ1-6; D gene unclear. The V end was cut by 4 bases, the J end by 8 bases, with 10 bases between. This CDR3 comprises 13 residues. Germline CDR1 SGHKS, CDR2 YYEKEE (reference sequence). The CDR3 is CASSAPQDSPLHF. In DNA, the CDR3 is TGTGCCAGCAGCGCCCCCCAGGATTCACCCCTCCACTTT. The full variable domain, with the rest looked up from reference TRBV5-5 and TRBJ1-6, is DAGVTQSPTHLIKTRGQQVTLRCSPISGHKSVSWYQQVLGQGPQFIFQYYEKEERGRGNFPDRFSARQFPNYSSELNVNALLLGDSALYLCASSAPQDSPLHFGNGTRLTVT.

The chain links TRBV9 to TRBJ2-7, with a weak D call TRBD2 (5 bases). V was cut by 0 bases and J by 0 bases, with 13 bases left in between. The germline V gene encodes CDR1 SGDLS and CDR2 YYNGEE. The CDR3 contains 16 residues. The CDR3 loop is CASSVGLASSSYEQYF. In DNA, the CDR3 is TGTGCCAGCAGCGTAGGTCTAGCCTCGAGCTCCTACGAGCAGTACTTC.

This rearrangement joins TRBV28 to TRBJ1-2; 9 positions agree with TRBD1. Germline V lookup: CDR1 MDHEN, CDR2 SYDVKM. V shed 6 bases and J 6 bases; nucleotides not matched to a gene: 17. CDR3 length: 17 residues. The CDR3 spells CASSFTWGGTGSDGYTF. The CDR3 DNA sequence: TGTGCCAGCAGCTTTACATGGGGGGGGACAGGGTCGGATGGCTACACCTTC.

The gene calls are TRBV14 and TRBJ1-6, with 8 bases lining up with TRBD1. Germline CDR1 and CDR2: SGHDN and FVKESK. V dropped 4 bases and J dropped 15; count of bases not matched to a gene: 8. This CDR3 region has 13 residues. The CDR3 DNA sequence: TGTGCCAGCAGCCCTCGATCGACAGGGGTCCTCCACTTT. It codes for CASSPRSTGVLHF.

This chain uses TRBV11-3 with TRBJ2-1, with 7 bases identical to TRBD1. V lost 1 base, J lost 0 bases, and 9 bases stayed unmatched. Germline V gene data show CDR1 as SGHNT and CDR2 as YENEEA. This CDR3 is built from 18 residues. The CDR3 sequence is CASSLAKQGRSSYNEQFF. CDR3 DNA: TGTGCCAGCAGCTTAGCCAAACAGGGGCGCAGCTCCTACAATGAGCAGTTCTTC. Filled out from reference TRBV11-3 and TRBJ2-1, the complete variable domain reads EAGVVQSPRYKIIEKKQPVAFWCNPISGHNTLYWYLQNLGQGPELLIRYENEEAVDDSQLPKDRFSAERLKGVDSTLKIQPAELGDSAVYLCASSLAKQGRSSYNEQFFGPGTRLTVL.

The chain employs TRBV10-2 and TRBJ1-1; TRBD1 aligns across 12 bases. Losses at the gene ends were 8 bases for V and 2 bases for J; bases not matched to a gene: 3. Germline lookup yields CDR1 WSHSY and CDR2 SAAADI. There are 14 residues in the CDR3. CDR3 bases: TGCGCCAGCCGAGGGACAGGGGGCAACACTGAAGCTTTCTTT. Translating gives CASRGTGGNTEAFF.

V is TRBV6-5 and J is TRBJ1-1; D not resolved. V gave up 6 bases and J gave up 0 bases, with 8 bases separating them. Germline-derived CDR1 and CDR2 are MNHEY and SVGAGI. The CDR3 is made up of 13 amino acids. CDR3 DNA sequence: TGTGCCAGCAGGCATACAGTGAACACTGAAGCTTTCTTT. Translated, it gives CASRHTVNTEAFF.

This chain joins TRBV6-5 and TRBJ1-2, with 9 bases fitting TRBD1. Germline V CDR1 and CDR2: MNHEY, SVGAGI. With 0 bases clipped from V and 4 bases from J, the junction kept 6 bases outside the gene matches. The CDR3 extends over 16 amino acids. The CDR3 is CASSYSSRTGVYGYTF. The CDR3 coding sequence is TGTGCCAGCAGTTACTCGTCTCGGACAGGGGTCTATGGCTACACCTTC.

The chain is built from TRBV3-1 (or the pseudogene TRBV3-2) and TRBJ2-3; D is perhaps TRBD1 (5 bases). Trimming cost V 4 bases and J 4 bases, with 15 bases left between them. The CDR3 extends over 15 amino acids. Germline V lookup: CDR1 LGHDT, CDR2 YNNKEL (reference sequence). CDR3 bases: TGTGCCAGCAGCCGACAGCCGAATTCCGCAGATACGCAGTATTTT. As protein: CASSRQPNSADTQYF.

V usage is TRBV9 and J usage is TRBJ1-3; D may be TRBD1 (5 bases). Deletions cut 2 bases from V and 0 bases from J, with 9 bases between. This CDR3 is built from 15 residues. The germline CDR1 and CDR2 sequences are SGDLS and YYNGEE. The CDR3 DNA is TGTGCCAGCAGCGTCGACAGTATCTCTGGAAACACCATATATTTT. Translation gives CASSVDSISGNTIYF.